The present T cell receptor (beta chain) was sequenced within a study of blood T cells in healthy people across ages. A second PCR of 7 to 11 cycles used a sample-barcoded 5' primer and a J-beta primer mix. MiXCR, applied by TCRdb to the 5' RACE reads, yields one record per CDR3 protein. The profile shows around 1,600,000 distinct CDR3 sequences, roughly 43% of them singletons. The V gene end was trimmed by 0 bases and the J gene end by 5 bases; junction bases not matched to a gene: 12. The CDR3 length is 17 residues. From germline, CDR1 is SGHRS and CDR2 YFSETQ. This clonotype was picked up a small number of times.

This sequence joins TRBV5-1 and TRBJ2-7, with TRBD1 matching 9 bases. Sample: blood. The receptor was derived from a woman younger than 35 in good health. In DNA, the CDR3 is TGCGCCAGCAGCTTGGCCCATAGGACAGGGGTAAACAACGAGCAGTACTTC. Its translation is CASSLAHRTGVNNEQYF.